Below, 3 T cell receptor beta chains from the same sample are listed, as sequenced in a study of blood T cells in healthy people across ages. A sample-barcoded 5' primer and a J-beta primer mix were used in a second PCR of about 7 to 11 cycles. TCRdb analysed the 5' RACE reads with MiXCR anew, one entry per CDR3 protein. The sample consists of about 640,000 distinct CDR3 sequences, roughly 50% of them appearing once. Sequencing was carried out using blood. These receptors all come from a man in his sixties in good health.

This clonotype was seen just once. A single base separates this from a much larger clone, so it may be a read error. The V and J genes are TRBV20-1 and TRBJ2-1; 8 bases align to TRBD2. The CDR3 is 16 residues long. CDR1 is DFQATT, CDR2 SNEGSKA, per germline (reference sequence). V was clipped by 3 bases and J by 8 bases; unmatched bases: 15. CDR3 protein: CSARDAGLVGVYEQFF. CDR3 DNA sequence: TGCAGTGCTAGGGACGCGGGACTAGTGGGAGTGTATGAGCAGTTCTTC.

The V and J genes are TRBV5-1 and TRBJ2-3; D possibly matches TRBD1 or TRBD2 (6 bases each). In germline, CDR1 is SGHRS, CDR2 YFSETQ. The CDR3 is made up of 15 amino acids. V lost 4 bases to trimming and J lost 0 bases, with 12 bases between them. CDR3 residues: CASSPGDTSTDTQYF. Written as DNA, the CDR3 is TGCGCCAGCAGCCCGGGGGACACTAGCACAGATACGCAGTATTTT.

The V gene is TRBV12-3 or TRBV12-4, the J gene TRBJ2-3, with TRBD2 matching over 10 bases. J gave up 3 bases and V 3 bases, and 9 bases lay outside the gene matches. The CDR3 has 17 residues. CDR3 nucleotides: TGTGCCAGCAGTTTGACCTCAAGCGGGGGGGCAACAGATACGCAGTATTTT. It codes for CASSLTSSGGATDTQYF.